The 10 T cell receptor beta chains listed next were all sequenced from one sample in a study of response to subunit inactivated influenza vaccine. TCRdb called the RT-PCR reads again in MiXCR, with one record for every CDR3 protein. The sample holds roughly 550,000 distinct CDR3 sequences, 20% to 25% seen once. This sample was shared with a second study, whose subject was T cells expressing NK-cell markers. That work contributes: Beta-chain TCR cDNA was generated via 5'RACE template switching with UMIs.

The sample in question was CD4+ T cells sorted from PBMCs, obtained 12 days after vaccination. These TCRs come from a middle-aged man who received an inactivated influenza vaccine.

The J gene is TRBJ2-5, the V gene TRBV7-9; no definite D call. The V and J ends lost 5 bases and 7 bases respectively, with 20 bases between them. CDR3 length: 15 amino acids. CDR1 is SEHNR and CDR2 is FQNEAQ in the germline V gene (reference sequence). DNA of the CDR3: TGTGCCAGCAGCCAAGGCCTGTTCTCTTGGGGGACCCAGTACTTC. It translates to CASSQGLFSWGTQYF.

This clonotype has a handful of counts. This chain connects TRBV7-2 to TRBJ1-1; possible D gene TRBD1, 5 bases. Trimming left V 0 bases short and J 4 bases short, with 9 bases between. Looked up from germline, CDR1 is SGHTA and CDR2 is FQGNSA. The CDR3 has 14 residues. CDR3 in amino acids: CASSLASGGTEAFF. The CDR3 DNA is TGTGCCAGCAGCTTAGCGAGTGGGGGCACTGAAGCTTTCTTT.

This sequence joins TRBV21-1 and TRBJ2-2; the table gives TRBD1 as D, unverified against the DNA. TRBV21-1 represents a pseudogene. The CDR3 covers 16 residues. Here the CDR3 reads CASSKLGQGDTGELFF. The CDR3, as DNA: TGTGCCAGCAGCAAACTGGGACAGGGGGACACCGGGGAGCTGTTTTTT.

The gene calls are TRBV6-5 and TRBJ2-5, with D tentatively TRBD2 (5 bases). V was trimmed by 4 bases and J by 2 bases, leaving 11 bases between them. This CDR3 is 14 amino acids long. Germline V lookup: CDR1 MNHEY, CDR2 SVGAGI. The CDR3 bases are TGTGCCAGCAGTTCCGCGGGCCTTCAAGAGACCCAGTACTTC. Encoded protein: CASSSAGLQETQYF.

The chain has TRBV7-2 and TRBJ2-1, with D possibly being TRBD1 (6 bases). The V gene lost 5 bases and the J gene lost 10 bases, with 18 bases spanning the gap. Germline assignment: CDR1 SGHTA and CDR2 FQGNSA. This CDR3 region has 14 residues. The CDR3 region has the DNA TGTGCCAGCAGCCCGACTACCCAAGGGGGAGAGCAGTTCTTC. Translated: CASSPTTQGGEQFF.

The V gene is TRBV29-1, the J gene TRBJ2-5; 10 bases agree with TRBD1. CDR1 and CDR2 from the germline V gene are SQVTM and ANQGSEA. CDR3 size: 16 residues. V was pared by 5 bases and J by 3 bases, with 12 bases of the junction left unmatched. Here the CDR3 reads CSVTPPGQGIEETQYF. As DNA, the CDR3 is TGCAGCGTTACGCCTCCGGGACAGGGGATTGAAGAGACCCAGTACTTC. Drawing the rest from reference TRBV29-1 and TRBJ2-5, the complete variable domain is SAVISQKPSRDICQRGTSLTIQCQVDSQVTMMFWYRQQPGQSLTLIATANQGSEATYESGFVIDKFPISRPNLTFSTLTVSNMSPEDSSIYLCSVTPPGQGIEETQYFGPGTRLLVL.

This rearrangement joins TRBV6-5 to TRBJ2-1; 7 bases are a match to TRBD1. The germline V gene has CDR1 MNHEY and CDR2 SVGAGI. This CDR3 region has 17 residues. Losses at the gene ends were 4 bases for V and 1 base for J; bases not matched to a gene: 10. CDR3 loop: CASSSLPGQTSYNEQFF. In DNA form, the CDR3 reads TGTGCCAGCAGTTCCCTACCGGGACAGACGTCCTACAATGAGCAGTTCTTC.

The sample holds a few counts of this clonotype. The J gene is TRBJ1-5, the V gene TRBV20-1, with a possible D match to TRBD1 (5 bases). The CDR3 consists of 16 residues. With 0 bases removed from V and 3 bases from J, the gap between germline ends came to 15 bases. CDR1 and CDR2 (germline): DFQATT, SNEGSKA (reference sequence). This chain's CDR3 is CSARDGTSSPNQPQHF. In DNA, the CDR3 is TGCAGTGCTAGAGATGGGACTTCGTCACCCAATCAGCCCCAGCATTTT.

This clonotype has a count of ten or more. This CDR3 reads CASSRAGQTLHF. DNA of the CDR3: TGTGCCAGCAGTAGAGCGGGACAGACCCTCCACTTT. The J gene is TRBJ1-6, the V gene TRBV12-3 or TRBV12-4, with TRBD1 matching 7 bases. CDR3 size: 12 residues. V was pared by 5 bases and J by 14 bases, with 6 bases of the junction left unmatched.

CDR3 coding DNA: TGTGCCAGCACCTCATCTAGGACCAACTATGGCTACACCTTC. Amino acid sequence: CASTSSRTNYGYTF. The chain carries TRBV11-2 and TRBJ1-2; the D is unclear. The CDR3 extends over 14 amino acids. Trimming left V 7 bases short and J 2 bases short, with 14 bases between. Germline CDR1 SGHAT, CDR2 FQNNGV.